This T cell receptor (beta chain) was obtained from a study of T cells in women clearing cervical HPV infection. Across the whole study: Donors had HPV16-related CIN3 or worse; 2 had invasive cancer. Controls gave blood once infection was undetectable; cases at lesion identification. HLA type could not be excluded as a confounder.

General study points: T-cell numbers per sample were unknown and may explain richness differences.

Sequencing used immunoSEQ multiplex PCR; TCRdb keeps in-frame clones, though not all of them. Its listing shows roughly 30,000 clones. Of note for this clone: Its matching antigen is unknown. The read ends 3 residues early relative to the CDR3; the germline J gene fills the gap.

Trimming cost V 5 bases and J 2 bases, with 15 bases left between them. Looked up from germline, CDR1 is SGHTA and CDR2 is FQGTGA. The CDR3 length is 15 residues. This receptor was obtained from a woman between 18 and 70 years old with a cervical HPV16 infection that either progressed to CIN3+ or cleared (not recorded which). The sequenced sample consisted of blood buffy coat. V usage is TRBV7-3 and J usage is TRBJ1-1; the D gene is possibly TRBD1 (6 bases). The part of the CDR3 DNA that was read is TGTGCCAGCAGCCCCAGCGGGGGCGATAACACTGAA. This encodes CASSPSGGDNTE. The CDR3 as a whole reads CASSPSGGDNTEAFF.